This T cell receptor (beta chain) is drawn from a study of blood T cells in healthy people across ages. This clonotype was detected a few times. Its antigen is not identified. The CDR3 loop spans 16 amino acids. Germline values: CDR1 SGHRS, CDR2 YFSETQ. V lost 0 bases to trimming and J lost 4 bases; unmatched junction nucleotides: 5. Next came a second PCR, run for about 6 to 12 cycles, which used a sample-barcoded 5' primer along with a J-beta primer mix. Each cDNA molecule was tagged by a template-switch adaptor with 12 random nucleotides. In TCRdb, the 5' RACE reads were re-called with MiXCR into one record per CDR3 protein. The sample has roughly 2 million distinct CDR3 sequences, roughly 52% seen once; the top ten hold over 2%. Notes on the study in general: Possibly confounding the expanded clonotype changes was the fact that donor CMV status was unknown. In older individuals, TCR beta diversity per million T cells was lower, falling roughly linearly with age.

The study drew donors from healthy Caucasian individuals in Russia aged roughly 6 to 90. The TCR comes from a woman aged 40 to 50 in good health. V and J are TRBV5-1 and TRBJ2-3, with 10 nucleotides matching TRBD1. Sequences were obtained from blood. Here the CDR3 DNA reads TGCGCCAGCAGCTTGGAAGGGACAGGGGTCCCAGATACGCAGTATTTT. Translated: CASSLEGTGVPDTQYF. Using reference TRBV5-1 and TRBJ2-3 for the parts outside the CDR3, the full variable domain is KAGVTQTPRYLIKTRGQQVTLSCSPISGHRSVSWYQQTPGQGLQFLFEYFSETQRNKGNFPGRFSGRQFSNSRSEMNVSTLELGDSALYLCASSLEGTGVPDTQYFGPGTRLTVL.